The rows below give T cell receptor beta chains drawn from one sample of a study of regulatory T cells in long-lasting Graves disease. TCRdb re-called the multiplex PCR reads through MiXCR, storing one row per CDR3 protein. Here the sample spans 500,000 to 800,000 distinct CDR3 sequences, approximately 31% being singletons. The sample in question was peripheral blood mononuclear cells (PBMCs), obtained when the disease was refractory, from a patient treated with antithyroid drugs. The receptors were sampled from a female donor with Graves disease. CDR3s include the opening cysteine and the closing phenylalanine or tryptophan. A clone size is listed for some rows: how often the clone was seen (once, few, many), or a class if it is expanded.

V gene: TRBV25-1
J gene: TRBJ1-1
clone size: .
CDR3 protein: CASKGGGAQSTEAFF

V gene: TRBV27
J gene: TRBJ2-7
clone size: .
CDR3 protein: CASREGGVYEQYF

V gene: TRBV19
J gene: TRBJ1-1
clone size: .
CDR3 protein: CASSVGRGSPEAFF

V gene: TRBV6-5
J gene: TRBJ2-5
clone size: .
CDR3 protein: CASSYPVIAGQETQYF

V gene: TRBV27
J gene: TRBJ1-5
clone size: .
CDR3 protein: CASSLEGDPNQPQHF

V gene: TRBV11-2
J gene: TRBJ1-1
clone size: .
CDR3 protein: CASSLGVRQKLTEAFF

V gene: TRBV11-2
J gene: TRBJ2-1
clone size: .
CDR3 protein: CASSFGLAEQFF

V gene: TRBV10-3
J gene: TRBJ1-5
clone size: few
CDR3 protein: CAIRGTDQPQHF

V gene: TRBV13
J gene: TRBJ1-1
clone size: few
CDR3 protein: CASSLGQGNEAFF

V gene: TRBV13
J gene: TRBJ2-7
clone size: .
CDR3 protein: CASSANRAHTYEQYF

V gene: TRBV5-1
J gene: TRBJ2-6
clone size: .
CDR3 protein: CASSFAVPGANVLTF

V gene: TRBV15
J gene: TRBJ1-5
clone size: .
CDR3 protein: CATRRQGWGQPQHF

V gene: TRBV7-2
J gene: TRBJ2-7
clone size: few
CDR3 protein: CASSWTGTPSYEQYF

V gene: TRBV28
J gene: TRBJ2-5
clone size: once
CDR3 protein: CASSSLAVETQYF

V gene: TRBV10-3
J gene: TRBJ2-7
clone size: few
CDR3 protein: CAINNRDGVYEQYF

V gene: TRBV20-1
J gene: TRBJ1-4
clone size: .
CDR3 protein: CSASLTGLNEKLFF

V gene: TRBV19
J gene: TRBJ2-5
clone size: few
CDR3 protein: CASSSLAGATGTQYF

V gene: TRBV3-1
J gene: TRBJ1-1
clone size: .
CDR3 protein: CAISLTANTEAFF

V gene: TRBV7-9
J gene: TRBJ2-3
clone size: .
CDR3 protein: CASRRVAGGTDTQYF